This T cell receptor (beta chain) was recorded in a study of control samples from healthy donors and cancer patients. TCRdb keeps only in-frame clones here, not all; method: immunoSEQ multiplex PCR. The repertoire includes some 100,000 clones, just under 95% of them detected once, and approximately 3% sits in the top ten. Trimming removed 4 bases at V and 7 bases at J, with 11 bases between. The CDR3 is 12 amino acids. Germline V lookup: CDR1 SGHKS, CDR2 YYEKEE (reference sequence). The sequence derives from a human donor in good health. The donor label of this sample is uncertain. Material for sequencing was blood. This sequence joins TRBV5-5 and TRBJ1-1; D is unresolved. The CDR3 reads CASSQKLLEAFF. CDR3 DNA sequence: TGTGCCAGCAGCCAAAAGCTACTTGAAGCTTTCTTT.